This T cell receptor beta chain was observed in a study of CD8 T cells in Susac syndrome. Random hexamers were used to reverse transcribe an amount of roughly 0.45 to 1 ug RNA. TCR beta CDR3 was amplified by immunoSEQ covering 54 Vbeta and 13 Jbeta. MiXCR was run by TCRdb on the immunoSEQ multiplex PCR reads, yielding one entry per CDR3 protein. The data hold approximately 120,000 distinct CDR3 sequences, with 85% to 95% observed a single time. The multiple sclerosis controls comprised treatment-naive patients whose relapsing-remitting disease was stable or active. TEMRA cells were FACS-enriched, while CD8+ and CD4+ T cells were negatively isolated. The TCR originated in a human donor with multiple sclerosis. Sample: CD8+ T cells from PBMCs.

The CDR3 loop is CSARLGRRFAYEQYF. The CDR3 nucleotides are TGCAGTGCAAGACTCGGACGGCGGTTCGCCTACGAGCAGTACTTC. This sequence joins TRBV20-1 and TRBJ2-7; D is uncertain. The V end was cut by 6 bases, the J end by 2 bases, with 20 bases between. Germline V gene sequence: CDR1 DFQATT, CDR2 SNEGSKA (reference sequence). This CDR3 is built from 15 residues.